This T cell receptor beta chain was identified in a study of blood T cell repertoires in COVID-19 (dated by TCRdb to between 2020 and 2021). The study in broad terms: Samples from collaborators originated in the United States, Italy and Spain and spanned both the acute and convalescent phases of COVID-19. The prospective study material was composed of cDNA or gDNA derived from T cells, B-cell-depleted T cells, or PBMCs. The dataset comprised deeply sampled blood TCRbeta repertoires from subjects exposed to, actively infected with, or recovered from COVID-19. The repertoires were released in a freely available public database meant as a resource for research on the immune response to SARS-CoV-2. Samples were obtained from the ongoing ImmuneRACE study (first 160 participants) and from over a thousand subjects provided by 6 global collaborators. The sample metadata nearly always contained a de-identified subject ID, COVID-19 status, age in years and sex. Where available, HLA class I and class II types were taken from metadata supplied by the sample provider and were not determined by assay-based typing.

TCRbeta CDR3 regions were amplified from genomic DNA by means of the immunoSEQ Assay, a bias-controlled multiplex PCR. In the authors' own workflow: Nucleated cell counts per sample were estimated from amplification of reference gene primers within the assay. To quantify the absolute abundance of each unique TCRbeta CDR3 rearrangement, sequence reads were collapsed and filtered. Productive Simpson clonality was computed per sample as the square root of Simpson's diversity index over productive rearrangements. TCRdb's version of the immuneACCESS table is confined to in-frame rearrangements and falls short of the full clone set. An unresolved V gene accounts for under half of the shortfall where checked; the remainder is of unknown origin. D and trimming were read from the DNA, whereas the V and J calls and clone size are those reported in that table. For this sample there are around 220,000 clones; around 80% appear just once. The top ten clones comprise roughly 21% of the sample.

The collaborating institutions used their own protocols to collect whole blood in K2EDTA tubes. For TCRbeta analysis, collaborators shipped samples as frozen whole blood, isolated PBMCs, or DNA extracted from either of those sample types. From a lookup of the germline V gene, CDR1 and CDR2 are SGHRS and YFSETQ. Its CDR3 holds 14 amino acids, cysteine through phenylalanine. Just CDR3 DNA is preserved here, 42 bases in frame from base 1. Trimming takes 0 bases from V and 7 bases from J, and the germline ends sit 13 bases apart. The study at large found these results: How much clinical and demographic metadata was included differed by source and by participant, and the metadata was provided uncurated.

To note about this clone: This clone's antigen is unknown. Per-nucleotide qualities are absent, and no much larger clonotype sits a single base away.

Sequencing was performed on peripheral blood. This clonotype was sampled from a young man with active or convalescent COVID-19. The chain links TRBV5-1 with TRBJ1-2; the D gene is not confidently resolved. CDR3 reads: CASSLAEGSGGYTF. In nucleotides, the sequence is TGCGCCAGCAGCTTGGCCGAGGGCTCCGGTGGCTACACCTTC.